These T cell receptor beta chains were read from a single sample in a study of CD8+ T cells in alopecia areata. Data came from immunoSEQ multiplex PCR; TCRdb stores just in-frame clones and leaves some out. The data show more than 140,000 clones, about 88% seen once. The specimen was CD8+ T cells sorted from blood, collected at week 4, from a patient treated with tofacitinib. The receptors come from a human donor with alopecia areata. Each CDR3 is given with its conserved first and last residue. A D gene is named only where the DNA matches it firmly. Clone sizes are given selectively: once, few, many, or a class where the clone is expanded.

V gene: TRBV6-1
clone size: NA
CDR3 length: 16
D gene: TRBD2
J gene: TRBJ2-1
CDR3 protein: CASSAFAGGTYNEQFF
CDR3 DNA: TGTGCCAGCAGTGCTTTCGCGGGGGGAACCTACAATGAGCAGTTCTTC

V gene: TRBV5-1
clone size: NA
CDR3 length: 13
D gene: NA
J gene: TRBJ2-3
CDR3 protein: CASSFYSTDTQYF
CDR3 DNA: TGCGCCAGCAGCTTCTACAGCACAGATACGCAGTATTTT

V gene: TRBV5-4
clone size: few
CDR3 length: 14
D gene: NA
J gene: TRBJ2-3
CDR3 protein: CASSQGQSTDTQYF
CDR3 DNA: TGTGCCAGCAGCCAAGGACAGAGCACAGATACGCAGTATTTT

V gene: TRBV19
clone size: few
CDR3 length: 14
D gene: NA
J gene: TRBJ2-5
CDR3 protein: CASSTDSLEETQYF
CDR3 DNA: TGTGCCAGTAGTACGGACAGCTTAGAAGAGACCCAGTACTTC

V gene: TRBV6-1
clone size: NA
CDR3 length: 17
D gene: NA
J gene: TRBJ1-3
CDR3 protein: CASSDWVRGLSGNTIYF
CDR3 DNA: TGTGCCAGCAGTGATTGGGTCAGGGGCCTCTCTGGAAACACCATATATTTT

V gene: TRBV9
clone size: NA
CDR3 length: 12
D gene: NA
J gene: TRBJ2-2
CDR3 protein: CASTSMNGELFF
CDR3 DNA: TGTGCCAGCACGTCCATGAACGGGGAGCTGTTTTTT

V gene: TRBV19
clone size: NA
CDR3 length: 11
D gene: NA
J gene: TRBJ1-2
CDR3 protein: CATPGRDGYTF
CDR3 DNA: TGTGCCACCCCTGGTCGGGATGGCTACACCTTC

V gene: TRBV27
clone size: NA
CDR3 length: 15
D gene: NA
J gene: TRBJ1-2
CDR3 protein: CASSFSRTAFYGYTF
CDR3 DNA: TGTGCCAGCAGTTTTTCGCGCACAGCCTTCTATGGCTACACCTTC

V gene: TRBV7-2
clone size: NA
CDR3 length: 15
D gene: TRBD2
J gene: TRBJ2-1
CDR3 protein: CASSLGLAGENEQFF
CDR3 DNA: TGTGCCAGCAGCTTGGGACTAGCGGGGGAGAATGAGCAGTTCTTC

V gene: TRBV14
clone size: NA
CDR3 length: 15
D gene: NA
J gene: TRBJ2-7
CDR3 protein: CASSPDLLGLYEQYF
CDR3 DNA: TGTGCCAGCAGCCCGGACCTTCTGGGGCTCTACGAGCAGTACTTC

V gene: TRBV29-1
clone size: few
CDR3 length: 15
D gene: TRBD2
J gene: TRBJ2-2
CDR3 protein: CSVRTPGGLNGELFF
CDR3 DNA: TGCAGCGTTCGAACCCCGGGGGGTCTGAACGGGGAGCTGTTTTTT